What follows is one T cell receptor beta chain and its context. V lost 0 bases to trimming and J lost 3 bases, with 14 bases between them. Germline CDR1 reads MNHEY; CDR2 reads SVGAGI. This CDR3 comprises 16 residues. The sample is drawn from a study of PD-L1 blockade in urothelial cancer. Sequencing was performed with immunoSEQ multiplex PCR; in TCRdb, only in-frame clones are kept and a portion is missing. Found here are 130,000 or so clones, 65% to 85% of them singletons; the top ten hold 2.5% to 4%. Stated time point: pretreatment peripheral blood. Sequencing was performed on PBMCs, taken around atezolizumab (anti-PD-L1) treatment. The clonotype originates from a man in his fifties or sixties with urothelial cancer. The rearrangement joins TRBV6-5 to TRBJ2-5, with a possible D match to TRBD2 (6 bases). The CDR3 loop reads CASSYSTRVGEETQYF. The CDR3 nucleotides read TGTGCCAGCAGTTACTCGACTAGGGTAGGGGAAGAGACCCAGTACTTC.